The clone carrying this TCR beta chain was observed at least ten times. The germline V gene encodes CDR1 SGHVS and CDR2 FQNEAQ. Trimming shortened V by 4 bases and J by 6 bases, and 22 bases separated the two germline ends. CDR3 length: 17 residues. One entry per CDR3 protein results from TCRdb running MiXCR on the reads. This sample has 200,000 to 250,000 distinct CDR3 sequences, with around an eighth found just once. This sample is drawn from a study of T cell repertoires in cytomegalovirus infection. This clonotype was obtained from a human donor in good health (CMV status not recorded). Some clones in this sample may be carry-over from other donors' samples. The chain employs TRBV7-8 and TRBJ2-1; tentatively, D is TRBD1 (5 bases). The sequenced sample consisted of PBMCs. The CDR3 DNA reads as TGTGCCAGCAGCTCTCTGGACACCCGACGCCTCGTCAATGAGCAGTTCTTC. This translates into CASSSLDTRRLVNEQFF.